This T cell receptor beta chain was identified in a study of T-cell memory formation after mild COVID-19. TCRdb called the 5' RACE reads again in MiXCR, with one record for every CDR3 protein. Of around 310,000 distinct CDR3 sequences listed, over 11% are singletons. The CDR3 has 14 amino acids. V was shortened by 0 bases and J by 2 bases, with 2 bases between the two germline ends. CDR1 and CDR2 (germline): LGHDT, YNNKEL (reference sequence). The source material was PBMCs or a T cell subset sorted from them (not recorded which). The chain joins TRBV3-1 to TRBJ1-6; no firm D call. This receptor was identified in a man younger than 35 who had mild COVID-19 (a few samples of this study predate the infection). Cell type and time point are not known. The CDR3 DNA follows: TGTGCCAGCAGCCAAGATCCCTATAATTCACCCCTCCACTTT. It is translated as CASSQDPYNSPLHF.